The 26 T cell receptor beta chains presented below share a single source sample, sequenced in a study of blood T cell repertoires in COVID-19. Measured with immunoSEQ multiplex PCR; TCRdb has only the in-frame clones, and not every one. The profile shows 90,000 to 140,000 clones, 65% to 80% of them singletons. Sequenced sample: peripheral blood. The receptor source for this set is a woman in her seventies with acute or convalescent COVID-19.

V usage is TRBV19 and J usage is TRBJ1-1, with D possibly being TRBD1 (5 bases). Germline V CDR1 and CDR2: LNHDA, SQIVND (reference sequence). Deletions cut 9 bases from V and 4 bases from J, with 15 bases between. This CDR3 is built from 13 residues. In nucleotides, the CDR3 is TGTGCCAGGACGGACAAAAGGGTCACTGAAGCTTTCTTT. Protein sequence: CARTDKRVTEAFF. Drawing the rest from reference TRBV19 and TRBJ1-1, the complete variable domain is DGGITQSPKYLFRKEGQNVTLSCEQNLNHDAMYWYRQDPGQGLRLIYYSQIVNDFQKGDIAEGYSVSREKKESFPLTVTSAQKNPTAFYLCARTDKRVTEAFFGQGTRLTVV.

This clone has more than one count but fewer than ten. The V call is TRBV5-1, the J call TRBJ2-3, with 8 bases that match TRBD2. Trimming cost V 0 bases and J 5 bases; bases outside gene matches: 8. Germline V gives CDR1 SGHRS, CDR2 YFSETQ. This CDR3 spans 16 amino acids. The CDR3 here is CASSLAPAGVGDTQYF. CDR3 bases: TGCGCCAGCAGCTTGGCCCCAGCGGGGGTCGGAGATACGCAGTATTTT. Looking up the rest from reference TRBV5-1 and TRBJ2-3 gives the full variable domain: KAGVTQTPRYLIKTRGQQVTLSCSPISGHRSVSWYQQTPGQGLQFLFEYFSETQRNKGNFPGRFSGRQFSNSRSEMNVSTLELGDSALYLCASSLAPAGVGDTQYFGPGTRLTVL.

The chain combines TRBV7-9 with TRBJ1-4, with 7 bases fitting TRBD1. The CDR3 has 17 amino acids. Germline V gene data show CDR1 as SEHNR and CDR2 as FQNEAQ (reference sequence). The V segment lost 5 bases and the J segment 0 bases; nucleotides outside the gene matches: 9. The CDR3 sequence: CASSPGGQGATNEKLFF. The CDR3 region has the DNA TGTGCCAGCAGCCCAGGGGGTCAGGGTGCAACTAATGAAAAACTGTTTTTT.

This rearrangement joins TRBV5-6 to TRBJ1-3; 8 bases are shared with TRBD1. The CDR3 runs to 16 residues. The germline CDR1 and CDR2 sequences are SGHDT and YYEEEE. J gave up 4 bases and V 3 bases, and 9 bases lay outside the gene matches. CDR3 DNA sequence: TGTGCCAGCAGCTCAAACGCAGGGGGCGTCGGAAACACCATATATTTT. Encoded protein: CASSSNAGGVGNTIYF.

This chain joins TRBV7-9 and TRBJ2-3, with a weak D call TRBD1 (6 bases). Per the germline V gene, CDR1 is SEHNR and CDR2 is FQNEAQ (reference sequence). V dropped 4 bases and J dropped 2 bases, with 13 bases sitting between them. The CDR3 sequence is 15 residues long. CDR3 sequence reads: CASSSSSGATDTQYF. CDR3 coding DNA: TGTGCCAGCAGCTCTAGCTCAGGGGCCACAGATACGCAGTATTTT.

The genes are TRBV19 and TRBJ2-5, with TRBD2 matching over 12 bases. CDR3 size: 15 residues. CDR1 and CDR2 from the germline V gene are LNHDA and SQIVND (reference sequence). The V segment lost 8 bases and the J segment 5 bases; nucleotides outside the gene matches: 9. The CDR3 nucleotides read TGTGCCAGTTCTAGCGGGGGGGCCTCCGGGGAGACCCAGTACTTC. Residues: CASSSGGASGETQYF. The full variable domain, rest sourced from reference TRBV19 and TRBJ2-5, is DGGITQSPKYLFRKEGQNVTLSCEQNLNHDAMYWYRQDPGQGLRLIYYSQIVNDFQKGDIAEGYSVSREKKESFPLTVTSAQKNPTAFYLCASSSGGASGETQYFGPGTRLLVL.

The rearrangement joins TRBV5-5 to TRBJ2-7; possible D gene TRBD2, 5 bases. CDR3 length equals 11 residues. V was shortened by 3 bases and J by 4 bases, with 5 bases between the two germline ends. Germline-derived CDR1 and CDR2 are SGHKS and YYEKEE (reference sequence). Here the CDR3 reads CASSSGYEQYF. CDR3 nucleotide sequence: TGTGCCAGCAGCTCGGGGTACGAGCAGTACTTC.

This clone was found a few times. The chain's CDR3 is CASSFRIAEGNGYTF. The DNA of the CDR3 is TGTGCCAGCAGTTTCAGGATCGCCGAAGGTAATGGCTACACCTTC. V usage is TRBV6-5 and J usage is TRBJ1-2; D call uncertain. Trimming removed 4 bases at V and 6 bases at J, with 18 bases between. CDR1 is MNHEY and CDR2 is SVGAGI in the germline V gene. CDR3 size: 15 residues.

This sequence joins TRBV27 and TRBJ1-2, with TRBD1 identical over 7 bases. With V trimmed by 7 bases and J by 6 bases, 11 bases remained unmatched. Germline assignment: CDR1 MNHEY and CDR2 SMNVEV (reference sequence). The CDR3 runs 14 residues. The CDR3, as DNA: TGTGCCAGCAAATTGACAGGGTCAAGGAATGGCTACACCTTC. This codes for CASKLTGSRNGYTF.

Only a few counts were recorded for this clone. The V and J genes are TRBV23-1 and TRBJ1-1; TRBD1 matches at 8 bases. TRBV23-1 is an ORF for which the function is uncertain. J gave up 6 bases and V 6 bases, and 9 bases lay outside the gene matches. The CDR3 contains 14 residues. The CDR3 reads CASRTRTGIAEAFF. CDR3 coding DNA: TGCGCCAGCAGAACCCGGACAGGGATCGCTGAAGCTTTCTTT.

The chain recombines TRBV2 with TRBJ2-1, with D possibly matching TRBD1 (5 bases). This CDR3 comprises 11 residues. V lost 7 bases to trimming and J lost 9 bases, with 10 bases between them. Germline V gene sequence: CDR1 SNHLY, CDR2 FYNNEI. This CDR3 reads CASIQGTEQFF. The CDR3 bases are TGTGCCAGCATCCAGGGCACTGAGCAGTTCTTC.

The CDR3, as DNA: TGTGCCAGCAGCCGCAGCGGGGAAGGGTACGAGCAGTACTTC. Protein sequence: CASSRSGEGYEQYF. The V gene is TRBV11-2, the J gene TRBJ2-7; 7 bases agree with TRBD2. This CDR3 contains 14 residues. The J segment lost 4 bases and the V segment lost 5 bases, leaving 8 bases of the junction unmatched. CDR1 SGHAT and CDR2 FQNNGV come from the germline V gene.

The J gene is TRBJ2-7, the V gene TRBV30, with TRBD1 identical over 7 bases. Germline loops: CDR1 GTSNPN, CDR2 SVGIG (reference sequence). This CDR3 is built from 14 residues. V shed 3 bases, J shed 5 bases, and the junction held 10 bases outside the gene matches. The CDR3 is CAWRARDSFHEQYF. CDR3 in DNA: TGTGCCTGGAGGGCCAGGGACAGTTTCCACGAGCAGTACTTC.

The J gene is TRBJ2-7, the V gene TRBV5-4, with 7 bases identical to TRBD1. The CDR3 totals 14 residues. Per germline, CDR1 SGHNT and CDR2 YYREEE (reference sequence). With V trimmed by 2 bases and J by 2 bases, 4 bases remained unmatched. The CDR3: CASSFRDRPYEQYF. The CDR3 region has the DNA TGTGCCAGCAGCTTCCGGGACAGACCCTACGAGCAGTACTTC.

The chain combines TRBV6-5 with TRBJ1-6, with 8 nucleotides matching TRBD1. Germline CDR1 and CDR2: MNHEY and SVGAGI. V gave up 2 bases and J gave up 4 bases; unmatched junction bases: 1. The CDR3 runs 15 residues. CDR3 protein: CASSYRTGYNSPLHF. The CDR3, as DNA: TGTGCCAGCAGTTACAGGACAGGGTATAATTCACCCCTCCACTTT.

This chain connects TRBV3-1 (or the pseudogene TRBV3-2) to TRBJ2-5; TRBD2 might be the D (5 bases). Germline V CDR1 and CDR2: LGHDT, YNNKEL (reference sequence). The V gene lost 7 bases and the J gene lost 6 bases, with 18 bases spanning the gap. The length of the CDR3 is 14 residues. The CDR3 reads CASTSGGLPQTQYF. The CDR3 nucleotides read TGTGCCAGCACCTCAGGAGGACTCCCTCAGACCCAGTACTTC.

This clone showed up just a few times. The rearrangement links TRBV6-1 to TRBJ1-1; perhaps TRBD1 as D (5 bases). The germline CDR1 and CDR2 sequences are MNHNS and SASEGT. The V end lost 1 base, the J end lost 0 bases, and 9 bases lay between the germline ends. This CDR3 is 15 amino acids long. CDR3 nucleotide sequence: TGTGCCAGCAGTGAAGTTTCAGGGATGAACACTGAAGCTTTCTTT. It encodes CASSEVSGMNTEAFF.

This clone came up a few times. The rearrangement uses TRBV30 and TRBJ1-4; D is possibly TRBD1 (5 bases). The CDR3 spans 12 residues. V dropped 8 bases and J dropped 8 bases, with 15 bases sitting between them. The V gene's germline CDR1 is GTSNPN and CDR2 SVGIG (reference sequence). This chain's CDR3 is CALGGAGEKLFF. The CDR3 DNA sequence: TGTGCCCTTGGAGGGGCAGGAGAAAAACTGTTTTTT.

This clone was seen a single time. The rearrangement links TRBV5-1 to TRBJ2-1; 11 positions match TRBD2. Germline CDR1 and CDR2: SGHRS and YFSETQ. With 1 base clipped from V and 3 bases from J, the junction kept 3 bases outside the gene matches. The CDR3 extends over 16 amino acids. DNA for the CDR3: TGCGCCAGCAGCTTGCGAACTAGCGGGGGCTACAATGAGCAGTTCTTC. Amino acids: CASSLRTSGGYNEQFF.

There are a few counts of this clone. The genes are TRBV7-2 and TRBJ1-2; maybe TRBD1 (6 bases). The CDR3 contains 13 residues. V was trimmed by 4 bases and J by 3 bases, leaving 9 bases between them. Germline V lookup: CDR1 SGHTA, CDR2 FQGNSA. CDR3 nucleotide sequence: TGTGCCAGCAGCTCCCCAGGGGACTATGGCTACACCTTC. Its translation: CASSSPGDYGYTF.

The rearrangement joins TRBV1 to TRBJ2-5; TRBD2 reflects the table's D call only, with no check against the DNA. TRBV1 is labeled a pseudogene. There are 14 residues in the CDR3. In DNA form, the CDR3 reads TGCACCAGCAGCCAAGTGCTAGCGAGAGAGACCCAGTACTTC. As protein: CTSSQVLARETQYF.

This clone occurred a few times. The chain is built from TRBV7-9 and TRBJ1-1; 7 nucleotides line up with TRBD1. The CDR3 runs to 16 residues. The germline V gene has CDR1 SEHNR and CDR2 FQNEAQ (reference sequence). Losses at the gene ends were 5 bases for V and 5 bases for J; bases not matched to a gene: 14. CDR3 sequence reads: CASSNRQGMNTTEAFF. The CDR3 bases are TGTGCCAGCAGCAACCGACAGGGAATGAACACTACTGAAGCTTTCTTT.

CDR3 loop: CASSTAGGAYTEAFF. The CDR3 DNA is TGTGCCAGCAGCACCGCAGGGGGCGCGTACACTGAAGCTTTCTTT. The rearrangement joins TRBV21-1 to TRBJ1-1; the table gives TRBD1 as D, unverified against the DNA. TRBV21-1 is shown as a pseudogene. The CDR3 runs 15 residues.

The chain carries TRBV6-5 and TRBJ2-7, with TRBD2 as a possible D gene (5 bases). This CDR3 is 13 amino acids long. The germline V and J ends were trimmed by 7 bases and 4 bases, with 14 bases remaining between them. Germline lookup yields CDR1 MNHEY and CDR2 SVGAGI. This chain's CDR3 is CASNFGESYEQYF. CDR3 coding DNA: TGTGCCAGCAATTTCGGGGAGTCGTACGAGCAGTACTTC.

The chain uses TRBV1 and TRBJ2-3; the D call TRBD2 from the table was never checked on the DNA. TRBV1 is described as a pseudogene. The CDR3 is made up of 18 amino acids. CDR3 residues: CTSSPSPTSGGGQETQYF. The CDR3 bases are TGCACCAGCAGCCCCTCCCCTACTAGCGGGGGGGGGCAGGAGACGCAGTATTTT.

As regards this clone: A junction boundary mismatches the germline segment, possibly from a read error. V and J are TRBV29-1 and TRBJ2-1, with 7 bases aligning to TRBD2. The CDR3 sequence is 16 residues long. Germline CDR1 reads SQVTM; CDR2 reads ANQGSEA. DNA for the CDR3: TGCAGCGTCGAAGCCTCCAAGGGAGGGGTCTACAATGAGCAGTTCTTC. Amino acids: CSVEASKGGVYNEQFF.